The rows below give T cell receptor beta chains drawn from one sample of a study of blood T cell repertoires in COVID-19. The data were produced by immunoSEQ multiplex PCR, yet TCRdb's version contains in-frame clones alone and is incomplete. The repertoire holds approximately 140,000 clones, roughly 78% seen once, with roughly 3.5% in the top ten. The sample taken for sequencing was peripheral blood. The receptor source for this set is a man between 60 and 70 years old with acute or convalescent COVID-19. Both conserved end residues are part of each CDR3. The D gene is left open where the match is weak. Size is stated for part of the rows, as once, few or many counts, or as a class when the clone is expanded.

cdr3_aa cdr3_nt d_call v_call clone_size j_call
CASSLDGEHGNTIYF TGCGCCAGCAGCTTGGACGGGGAACATGGAAACACCATATATTTT NA TRBV5-1 NA TRBJ1-3
CASSSTGPKPQHF TGTGCCAGCAGCTCGACAGGGCCCAAGCCCCAGCATTTT TRBD1 TRBV28 NA TRBJ1-5
CASSPVGQPLWGYTF TGTGCCAGCTCACCAGTCGGACAGCCTCTGTGGGGCTACACCTTC NA TRBV18 NA TRBJ1-2
CASSPPGGTGELFF TGTGCCAGCAGCCCCCCCGGGGGCACCGGGGAGCTGTTTTTT NA TRBV7-3 NA TRBJ2-2
CASSPSSAGGEQFF TGTGCCAGCAGCCCGTCCTCAGCGGGAGGGGAGCAGTTCTTC TRBD2 TRBV9 NA TRBJ2-1
CASPQPGIRSSYNSPLHF TGTGCCAGCCCCCAGCCAGGGATTAGGAGCTCCTATAATTCACCCCTCCACTTT NA TRBV19 NA TRBJ1-6
CASSLSASEETQYF TGTGCCAGCAGCTTATCGGCTAGCGAAGAGACCCAGTACTTC NA TRBV7-2 NA TRBJ2-5
CASSQTSGRASQFF TGTGCCAGTAGTCAGACTAGCGGGAGGGCCAGCCAGTTCTTC TRBD2 TRBV19 NA TRBJ2-1
CASSLDQVTEAFF TGTGCCAGCAGCTTGGACCAGGTCACTGAAGCTTTCTTT NA TRBV5-4 NA TRBJ1-1
CASTPWGEGFEQYF TGTGCCAGCACCCCCTGGGGGGAGGGGTTCGAGCAGTACTTC TRBD2 TRBV2 NA TRBJ2-7
CASSLNRREQYF TGTGCCAGCAGTTTAAACCGGAGAGAGCAGTACTTC NA TRBV28 NA TRBJ2-7
CASSSPGGTGAYEQYF TGTGCCAGCAGCAGCCCGGGGGGGACAGGGGCCTACGAGCAGTACTTC TRBD1 TRBV7-2 NA TRBJ2-7
CASSVTGSGNTIYF TGCGCCAGCAGCGTCACAGGGTCTGGAAACACCATATATTTT NA TRBV5-1 NA TRBJ1-3
CATSDPGLAENTDTQYF TGTGCCACCAGTGATCCGGGACTAGCGGAGAACACAGATACGCAGTATTTT TRBD2 TRBV24-1 NA TRBJ2-3
CASSSSGGGSAAYEQYF TGTGCCAGCAGCTCTAGCGGGGGGGGCTCCGCCGCCTACGAGCAGTACTTC TRBD2 TRBV7-2 NA TRBJ2-7
CASSTSGTYEQYF TGCGCCAGCAGTACTAGCGGGACCTACGAGCAGTACTTC TRBD2 TRBV5-1 NA TRBJ2-7
CASSRSRGSAGELFF TGTGCCAGCAGTCGCAGTAGGGGTTCGGCCGGGGAGCTGTTTTTT NA TRBV27 NA TRBJ2-2
CASSLGLAGDGELFF TGTGCCAGCTCACTTGGACTAGCGGGAGACGGGGAGCTGTTTTTT TRBD2 TRBV18 NA TRBJ2-2
CASSEGGGAVHPF TGTGCCAGCAGTGAAGGGGGAGGCGCGGTCCATCCTTTT NA TRBV6-1 NA TRBJ1-3
CASSLVGYEQYF TGTGCCAGCAGCTTAGTCGGCTACGAGCAGTACTTC NA TRBV7-2 NA TRBJ2-7
CASSEQGGGETQYF TGTGCCAGCAGTGAGCAGGGAGGGGGAGAGACCCAGTACTTC NA TRBV6-1 NA TRBJ2-5
CASSQELAGGGEQYF TGCGCCAGCAGCCAAGAACTAGCGGGAGGAGGCGAGCAGTACTTC TRBD2 TRBV4-3 NA TRBJ2-7
CASSLGHRESEAFF TGTGCCAGCAGTTTGGGGCACAGGGAATCTGAAGCTTTCTTT NA TRBV28 few TRBJ1-1
CANSTDSYNSPLHF TGTGCCAATTCGACAGACTCCTATAATTCACCCCTCCACTTT NA TRBV27 NA TRBJ1-6
CASSRGQGAYEQYF TGTGCCAGCAGTCGAGGACAGGGGGCTTACGAGCAGTACTTC TRBD1 TRBV27 NA TRBJ2-7
CASSLGAGGSYEQYF TGTGCCAGCAGCTTAGGTGCAGGGGGTTCCTACGAGCAGTACTTC TRBD1 TRBV7-8 NA TRBJ2-7
CASSQTTDRGETQYF TGTGCCAGCAGCCAAACTACCGACAGGGGAGAGACCCAGTACTTC TRBD1 TRBV4-2 NA TRBJ2-5
CASSRTANTEAFF TGTGCCAGTAGCAGGACAGCGAACACTGAAGCTTTCTTT NA TRBV19 NA TRBJ1-1
CASGKQGSSGNTIYF TGTGCCAGCGGAAAACAGGGGTCTTCTGGAAACACCATATATTTT TRBD1 TRBV28 NA TRBJ1-3
CAWSVRGRGDGYTF TGTGCCTGGAGTGTAAGGGGCAGGGGGGATGGCTACACCTTC TRBD1 TRBV30 NA TRBJ1-2
CASVKQGNYGYTF TGTGCCAGCGTCAAGCAGGGAAACTATGGCTACACCTTC NA TRBV5-6 NA TRBJ1-2
CASSYGQSTRQYF TGTGCCAGCAGTTACGGACAGAGTACGCGGCAGTACTTC NA TRBV28 NA TRBJ2-7
CASSVAGGNQPQHF TGTGCCAGCAGCGTAGCAGGGGGGAATCAGCCCCAGCATTTT TRBD1 TRBV9 NA TRBJ1-5
CASSKGQVNTEAFF TGCGCCAGCAGCAAGGGACAGGTTAACACTGAAGCTTTCTTT TRBD1 TRBV4-3 NA TRBJ1-1
CASSQDILGTGVRGYTF TGCGCCAGCAGCCAAGATATCCTGGGGACAGGGGTCAGGGGCTACACCTTC TRBD1 TRBV4-3 NA TRBJ1-2
CAWSVLGDEQFF TGTGCCTGGAGTGTACTAGGCGATGAGCAGTTCTTC NA TRBV30 NA TRBJ2-1
CASSLASGADTEAFF TGCGCCAGCAGCTTGGCTTCAGGGGCCGACACTGAAGCTTTCTTT NA TRBV5-1 NA TRBJ1-1
CASSLFEGRGSNEQYF TGCGCCAGCAGCTTGTTTGAGGGCAGGGGGTCCAACGAGCAGTACTTC TRBD1 TRBV5-1 NA TRBJ2-7
CSVASRGYNEQFF TGCAGCGTTGCGTCGCGGGGCTACAATGAGCAGTTCTTC NA TRBV29-1 few TRBJ2-1
CASSGGGQGNYGYTF TGTGCCAGCTCAGGCGGCGGCCAGGGTAACTATGGCTACACCTTC NA TRBV6-5 NA TRBJ1-2
CASSFRAASYEQYF TGTGCCAGCAGTTTCAGGGCAGCCTCCTACGAGCAGTACTTC NA TRBV27 NA TRBJ2-7
CASSLTPLGATNEKLFF TGTGCCAGCAGCTTGACGCCCCTGGGGGCGACTAATGAAAAACTGTTTTTT NA TRBV5-4 NA TRBJ1-4
CASSPGTYGYTF TGTGCCAGCAGCCCCGGGACTTATGGCTACACCTTC NA TRBV6-2/TRBV6-3 once TRBJ1-2
CASSTLGPGGQYF TGTGCCAGCAGTACCCTGGGGCCGGGGGGGCAGTACTTC TRBD2 TRBV28 NA TRBJ2-7
CASSPFWAYQETQYF TGTGCCAGCAGCCCGTTTTGGGCGTACCAAGAGACCCAGTACTTC NA TRBV7-9 NA TRBJ2-5
CASSPQTGTSGGRSEQFF TGTGCCAGCAGTCCGCAGACTGGGACTAGCGGGGGACGGAGTGAGCAGTTCTTC TRBD2 TRBV6-6 NA TRBJ2-1
CASSAQTRAGGGNTIYF TGTGCCAGCAGCGCCCAAACCCGGGCCGGGGGAGGAAACACCATATATTTT NA TRBV9 NA TRBJ1-3
CASSRRDLTKNIQYF TGTGCCAGCAGCCGCAGGGATTTGACCAAAAACATTCAGTACTTC NA TRBV28 NA TRBJ2-4
CAWTRLAGPSTDTQYF TGTGCCTGGACTAGACTAGCGGGCCCTAGCACAGATACGCAGTATTTT TRBD2 TRBV30 NA TRBJ2-3